This is a list of T cell receptor beta chains from one sample in a study of Graves' ophthalmopathy and Graves' hyperthyroidism. TCRdb reprocessed the multiplex PCR reads with MiXCR, giving one entry per CDR3 protein. Among more than 550,000 distinct CDR3 sequences listed, over 40% were seen once. The specimen was peripheral blood. These receptors originate from an adult man with Graves' ophthalmopathy. Both conserved end residues are part of each CDR3. Fields, in order: V gene, D gene, clone size, J gene, CDR3 DNA, CDR3 protein. The D gene is left open where the match is weak. The listing skips clone size in some rows; elsewhere it reads once, few, many or a size class.

TRBV9,-,-,TRBJ1-2,TGTGCCAGCAGCCCAACCGGACGGGTCATCTATGGCTACACCTTC,CASSPTGRVIYGYTF
TRBV29-1,-,many,TRBJ2-2,TGCAGCGTTGAAAAGGGAATGACGAACACCGGGGAGCTGTTTTTT,CSVEKGMTNTGELFF
TRBV9,TRBD1,many,TRBJ1-1,TGTGCCAGCAGCGGCCGGACAGGGACTGAAGCTTTCTTT,CASSGRTGTEAFF
TRBV9,-,-,TRBJ1-5,TGTGCCAGCAGCCAAGATAGGGACAACAATCAGCCCCAGCATTTT,CASSQDRDNNQPQHF
TRBV4-1,TRBD2,few,TRBJ2-5,TGCGCCAGCAGCTCCTCTAGCGGAGGGTACCAAGAGACCCAGTACTTC,CASSSSSGGYQETQYF
TRBV9,TRBD2,many,TRBJ2-5,TGTGCCAGCAGCGTAGCTGTTAGCGGGAGGGAGACCCAGTACTTC,CASSVAVSGRETQYF
TRBV20-1,TRBD2,many,TRBJ2-7,TGCAGTGCTAGAGTTACTAGCGGGAACTACGAGCAGTACTTC,CSARVTSGNYEQYF
TRBV24-1,-,few,TRBJ2-1,TGTGCCACCAGTGAACATCTCGGAGGCTACAATGAGCAGTTCTTC,CATSEHLGGYNEQFF
TRBV5-1,-,-,TRBJ2-5,TGCGCCAGCAGCTTTGGCGCAGGGGGGAACCAAGAGACCCAGTACTTC,CASSFGAGGNQETQYF
TRBV20-1,TRBD1,-,TRBJ1-5,TGCAGTGCTACAGACAGGGAAGATCAGCCCCAGCATTTT,CSATDREDQPQHF
TRBV10-3,-,many,TRBJ1-5,TGTGCCATCGCAATCGGGGTCAATCAGCCCCAGCATTTT,CAIAIGVNQPQHF
TRBV10-3,TRBD1,-,TRBJ1-2,TGTGCCAGCAGAGCTTACAGGGGTCCCTTC,CASRAYRGPF
TRBV19,TRBD2,many,TRBJ2-7,TGTGCCAGTAGTCCCGGGACTAGCGGGAGTAGTGAGCAGTACTTC,CASSPGTSGSSEQYF
TRBV2,-,-,TRBJ1-5,TGTGCCAGCAATACAGGAACAAGCAATCAGCCCCAGCATTTT,CASNTGTSNQPQHF
TRBV10-2,TRBD1,-,TRBJ1-6,TGCGCCAGCAGTCCGGGACAGGCCAATAATTCACCCCTCCACTTT,CASSPGQANNSPLHF
TRBV30,TRBD1,few,TRBJ1-2,TGTGCCTGGGGTACAGGGGGCTATGGCTACACCTTC,CAWGTGGYGYTF
TRBV10-3,-,many,TRBJ1-1,TGTGCCATCAGTGATGGCGGACAGAGGAACACTGAAGCTTTCTTT,CAISDGGQRNTEAFF
TRBV2,TRBD1,many,TRBJ2-7,TGTGCCAGCGCCGGGACAGGGGGCCACGAGCAGTACTTC,CASAGTGGHEQYF
TRBV10-3,TRBD1,many,TRBJ1-5,TGTGCCAGCAGACAGGGGATTCAGCCCCAGCATTTT,CASRQGIQPQHF
TRBV4-1,TRBD1,few,TRBJ2-5,TGCGCCAGCAGCCAAGGGGTGGTAGACAGGGGAGAGACCCAGTACTTC,CASSQGVVDRGETQYF
TRBV2,-,-,TRBJ2-5,TGTGCCAGCAGGGGATCCGGGACACTAAATCAGCCCCAGTACTTC,CASRGSGTLNQPQYF
TRBV20-1,-,-,TRBJ2-7,TGCAGTGCTAACAGAAACCCCTACCCGCGAGAGCAGTACTTC,CSANRNPYPREQYF
TRBV10-3,TRBD1,-,TRBJ2-5,TGTGCCGTAGGGACAGCTCAAGAGACCCAGTACTTC,CAVGTAQETQYF
TRBV2,TRBD2,-,TRBJ2-2,TGTGCCAGCAGCCCGGGGACTAGCGGGTCCGGGGAGCTGTTTTTT,CASSPGTSGSGELFF
TRBV29-1,TRBD1,many,TRBJ1-1,TGCAGCGTTCTTTCGGGACAGAGGAACACTGAAGCTTTCTTT,CSVLSGQRNTEAFF
TRBV4-2,TRBD2,-,TRBJ2-7,TGTGCCAGCAGCCAAGAACTAGCGGGGTTCTACGAGCAGTACTTC,CASSQELAGFYEQYF
TRBV14,-,few,TRBJ1-2,TGTGCCAGCAGCTCTGGACTGACAGCTAACTATGGCTACACCTTC,CASSSGLTANYGYTF
TRBV9,TRBD2,many,TRBJ2-2,TGTGCCAGCAGCTTCGGGACTAGCGGGACCGGGGAGCTGTTTTTT,CASSFGTSGTGELFF
TRBV9,TRBD1,-,TRBJ2-6,TGTGCCAGCAGCGTAGCCTGGGGCGCTGACAGGGATTCCTCTGGGGCCAACGTCCTGACTTTC,CASSVAWGADRDSSGANVLTF
TRBV5-1,-,few,TRBJ1-3,TGCGCCAGCAGCTTGGCCCCCGGACACGGAAACACCATATATTTT,CASSLAPGHGNTIYF
TRBV20-1,-,many,TRBJ2-2,TGCAGTGCCGTCCGGACCGGGGAGCTGTTTTTT,CSAVRTGELFF
TRBV2,-,-,TRBJ2-5,TGTGCCAGCAGTGAAGCGGACGGACAAGAGACCCAGTACTTC,CASSEADGQETQYF
TRBV5-1,TRBD1,-,TRBJ2-2,TGCGCCAGCAGCTGGGATGGACAGGGGAACACCGGGGAGCCGTTTTTT,CASSWDGQGNTGEPFF
TRBV7-2,-,many,TRBJ1-3,TGTGCCAGCAGCACAAGACGGAACTCTGGAAACACCATATATTTT,CASSTRRNSGNTIYF
TRBV10-3,-,-,TRBJ2-6,TGTGCCATCAGTGGTACAAGTTCCGGGGCCAACGTCCTGACTTTC,CAISGTSSGANVLTF
TRBV25-1,-,few,TRBJ1-1,TGTGCCAGCAGTCTTGGGGCGTACACTGAAGCTTTCTTT,CASSLGAYTEAFF
TRBV7-9,-,-,TRBJ2-6,TGTGCCAGCAGCCAGCAGGGAGAGGCCAACGTCCTGACTTTC,CASSQQGEANVLTF
TRBV12-5,-,few,TRBJ1-3,TGTGCTAGTGGTCTCAAGGAGGGAAACACCATATATTTT,CASGLKEGNTIYF
TRBV5-5,-,-,TRBJ1-4,TGTGCCAGCAGCTTGGACGGGGGGGGTAATGAAAAACTGTTTTTT,CASSLDGGGNEKLFF
TRBV7-9,TRBD1,many,TRBJ1-2,TGTGCCAGCAGCTTAGTTGCAGGGGACAGAGATGGCTACACCTTC,CASSLVAGDRDGYTF
TRBV10-2,-,-,TRBJ2-7,TGCGCCAGCAGTGAGTCGGGGGGGACAGCCCCCTACGAGCAGTACTTC,CASSESGGTAPYEQYF
TRBV10-2,-,many,TRBJ1-5,TGCGCCAGCAGTGAGTCTGGGGCACGTCCTCAGCCCCAGCATTTT,CASSESGARPQPQHF
TRBV29-1,TRBD1,-,TRBJ2-7,TGCAGCGTTGAAAGGGGACAGGGGTTAACCTACGAGCAGTACTTC,CSVERGQGLTYEQYF
TRBV29-1,-,-,TRBJ2-6,TGCAGCGTTGCCGAAGCCTACGTCCTGACTTTC,CSVAEAYVLTF
TRBV4-1,-,few,TRBJ1-1,TGCGCCAGCAGATCACGGTCCCTCACTGAAGCTTTCTTT,CASRSRSLTEAFF
TRBV10-3,TRBD2,-,TRBJ2-7,TGTGCCATCAGTGAATACGGACTAGAGGTCTACGAGCAGTACTTC,CAISEYGLEVYEQYF
TRBV9,-,many,TRBJ1-4,TGTGCCAGCAGCAGCCGGGACAATACTAATGAAAAACTGTTTTTT,CASSSRDNTNEKLFF
TRBV25-1,-,few,TRBJ1-2,TGTGCCAGCAGGCAGGGACATGGAGACTATGGCTACACCTTC,CASRQGHGDYGYTF
TRBV7-2,TRBD1,-,TRBJ2-7,TGTGCCAGCAGCTTAGGTCCCAGGGGGGCAGGGGGCCTTTACGAGCAGTACTTC,CASSLGPRGAGGLYEQYF
TRBV10-3,-,-,TRBJ1-1,TGTGCCATCAGGCACAGCGGTGGAAACACTGAAGCTTTCTTT,CAIRHSGGNTEAFF
TRBV30,TRBD1,-,TRBJ2-7,TGTGCCTGGTCACAGGGGATGACCTACGAGCAGTACTTC,CAWSQGMTYEQYF
TRBV11-1,-,-,TRBJ1-1,TGTGCCAGCAGCGGGGGAGACAGCGAAGCTTTCTTT,CASSGGDSEAFF
TRBV10-3,-,-,TRBJ2-7,TGTGCCATCAGTAAGGGACTTGAAACCTACGAGCAGTACTTC,CAISKGLETYEQYF
TRBV10-3,-,few,TRBJ1-1,TGTGCCATCAGTGCGGGGGGGCTGAACACTGAAGCTTTCTTT,CAISAGGLNTEAFF
TRBV25-1,-,-,TRBJ2-2,-,CASSFGGVYEQYFGPGGELFF
TRBV19,TRBD1,many,TRBJ2-5,TGTGCCAGTAGTGAGGGGGCTTGGATACAAGAGACCCAGTACTTC,CASSEGAWIQETQYF
TRBV7-9,TRBD1,few,TRBJ1-2,TGTGCCAGCAGCTCCTCCGGGACAGGAAAAAACTATGGCTACACCTTC,CASSSSGTGKNYGYTF
TRBV5-8,TRBD1,-,TRBJ1-4,TGTGCCAGCACCGGGACAGAAAGAGAAAAACTGTTTTTT,CASTGTEREKLFF
TRBV29-1,TRBD1,many,TRBJ2-7,TGCAGCGTTGAAGGGTTGTCTGGACAGGGGAGCTACGAGCAGTACTTC,CSVEGLSGQGSYEQYF
TRBV5-1,-,many,TRBJ2-7,TGCGCCAGCAGCTTCGGTCTCACTTCCTACGAGCAGTACTTC,CASSFGLTSYEQYF